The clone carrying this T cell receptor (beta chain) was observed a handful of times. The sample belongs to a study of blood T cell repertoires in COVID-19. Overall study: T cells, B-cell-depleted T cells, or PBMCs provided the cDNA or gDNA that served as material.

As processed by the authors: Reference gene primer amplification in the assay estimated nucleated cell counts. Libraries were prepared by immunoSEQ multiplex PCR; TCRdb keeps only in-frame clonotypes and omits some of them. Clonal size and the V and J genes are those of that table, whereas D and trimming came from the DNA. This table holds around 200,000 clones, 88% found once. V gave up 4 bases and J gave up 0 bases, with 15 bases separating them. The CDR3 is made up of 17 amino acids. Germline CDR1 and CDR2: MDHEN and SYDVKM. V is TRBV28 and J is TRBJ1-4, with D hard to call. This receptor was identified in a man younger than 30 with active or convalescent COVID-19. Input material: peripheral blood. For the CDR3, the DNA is TGTGCCAGCAGTTCCAACCAATTCGAGGCAACTAATGAAAAACTGTTTTTT. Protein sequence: CASSSNQFEATNEKLFF.